The rows below give T cell receptor beta chains drawn from one sample of a study of control samples from healthy donors and cancer patients. Using immunoSEQ multiplex PCR, the repertoire was profiled, and TCRdb retains in-frame clones only, with some absent. Among more than 95,000 clones listed, roughly 87% were seen once. Material: blood. These receptors all stem from a man aged 18 to 29 in good health. Both conserved end residues are part of each CDR3. A D gene is named only where the DNA matches it firmly.

>TRBJ2-1|NA|TRBV9
CASSVQNLIDEQFF
>TRBJ2-5|TRBD1|TRBV5-1
CASKRTGIQETQYF
>TRBJ1-1|NA|TRBV2
CASSVSEAFF
>TRBJ2-1|TRBD2|TRBV3-1/TRBV3-2
CASSPSSGRASGNEQFF
>TRBJ2-3|TRBD1|TRBV5-4
CASRTGGWGDTQYF
>TRBJ2-1|NA|TRBV11-2
CASSYSRHGQYEQFF
>TRBJ1-1|NA|TRBV30
CAWSFRRGNTEAFF
>TRBJ2-7|NA|TRBV20-1
CSASDRRYEQYF
>TRBJ1-6|TRBD1|TRBV27
CASSVRGLRDSPLHF
>TRBJ1-2|NA|TRBV29-1
CSVEWGHYGYTF
>TRBJ1-5|TRBD1|TRBV19
CASSMETGSVVVQPQHF
>TRBJ1-2|NA|TRBV6-5
CASNAKQTTNYGYTF
>TRBJ1-5|NA|TRBV5-6
CASSLAQVGNQPQHF
>TRBJ1-1|NA|TRBV19
CASSWGNTEAFF
>TRBJ2-1|NA|TRBV5-6
CASSLARDNEQFF
>TRBJ2-2|NA|TRBV7-7
CASRQGAGELFF
>TRBJ2-3|TRBD2|TRBV6-4
CASSPPPAGNTDTQYF
>TRBJ2-6|NA|TRBV28
CASSLKYGSGANVLTF
>TRBJ2-5|TRBD2|TRBV11-2
CASGEREGQGLETQYF
>TRBJ2-5|TRBD1|TRBV29-1
CSVRQGIQTQYF
>TRBJ1-2|NA|TRBV24-1
CATSDRGHPGYTF
>TRBJ2-5|NA|TRBV24-1
CATAPGVRRGGNQETQYF
>TRBJ2-3|TRBD1|TRBV9
CASSVSGGTDTQYF
>TRBJ2-7|TRBD1|TRBV19
CASSPAAGGGQYF
>TRBJ1-1|NA|TRBV14
CASSRLMSGASSNTEAFF
>TRBJ1-1|NA|TRBV5-1
CASSLVGANTEAFF
>TRBJ2-7|NA|TRBV28
CASSFPIRLQGDLRNEQYF
>TRBJ1-2|TRBD1|TRBV14
CASSQTGPHGYTF
>TRBJ2-7|NA|TRBV9
CASSVGRPGDEQYF
>TRBJ2-7|NA|TRBV5-1
CASSLENGRTYEQYF
>TRBJ1-2|TRBD1|TRBV2
CASSVGTVGGYTF
>TRBJ2-4|TRBD1|TRBV27
CASRESRLTSSPNDRGEKNIQYF
>TRBJ1-1|NA|TRBV30
CAYLSLDRAAFF
>TRBJ2-3|TRBD2|TRBV7-3
CASSLFAGLDTDTQYF
>TRBJ1-3|NA|TRBV6-4
CASGSRNTSGNTIYF
>TRBJ2-1|TRBD2|TRBV4-2
CASSQGTSGRALGEQFF
>TRBJ2-3|TRBD2|TRBV18
CASSSGTSLYF
>TRBJ2-7|TRBD2|TRBV9
CASSGRTSEAAIEQYF
>TRBJ1-1|NA|TRBV2
CASSGKGSITEAFF
>TRBJ1-2|NA|TRBV4-3
CASSQVKGHYGYTF
>TRBJ2-3|NA|TRBV7-8
CASSLVDTQYF
>TRBJ2-7|NA|TRBV29-1
CSVGGGGDYEQYF
>TRBJ2-7|NA|TRBV10-3
CAISTYRRGSSYEQYF
>TRBJ2-1|TRBD2|TRBV5-1
CASSGGTSGSFYNEQFF
>TRBJ1-1|NA|TRBV5-1
CASSSFISNTEAFF
>TRBJ1-5|TRBD1|TRBV10-3
CATQGARGNQPQHF
>TRBJ2-5|NA|TRBV11-2
CASSLSPGLRETQYF
>TRBJ1-5|NA|TRBV19
CASSISHQPQHF
>TRBJ1-2|NA|TRBV7-9
CASSLSSEGYTF
>TRBJ1-4|NA|TRBV18
CASSLPNINEKLFF
>TRBJ2-1|NA|TRBV5-4
CASSLGSGRDYNEQFF
>TRBJ1-5|NA|TRBV5-6
CASSLGTAREPQHF
>TRBJ2-5|NA|TRBV28
CASSLPPSLGRLQETQYF
>TRBJ2-7|NA|TRBV9
CASSPSLGTALAEQYF
>TRBJ2-1|TRBD2|TRBV27
CASSLFPSGRDEQFF